The sequence of this T cell receptor beta chain was determined in a study of T cell responses to AZD1222 COVID-19 vaccine. Findings and limits, study-wide: Clonal diversity was possibly underestimated, and white British individuals and females predominated among donors. Regions 160-218 and 743-854 held dominance among vaccine-associated CD4 TCRs, which spanned spike. Reports say nearly half of spike-specific TCRs go after unmutated variant regions. Without day 14 samples, only post-peak T cell repertoires were studied.

This table comes from immunoSEQ multiplex PCR, and its TCRdb copy is limited to in-frame clones, with some not included. In the table there are approximately 46,000 clones, 80% to 90% of which are singletons. A word on this clone: Its antigen is undetermined.

This sequence was found in an adult who received the AZD1222 COVID-19 vaccine. The sample here was peripheral blood, taken 28 days after the second AZD1222 dose.

CDR3 DNA: TGCAGTGCTAGTAATGGGGGAGATCAGCCCCAGCATTTT. As protein: CSASNGGDQPQHF. This sequence joins TRBV20-1 and TRBJ1-5; weak D call: TRBD1 (5 bases). V was pared by 3 bases and J by 5 bases, with 11 bases between. The CDR3 loop spans 13 amino acids. The germline V gene has CDR1 DFQATT and CDR2 SNEGSKA (reference sequence).